This TCR beta chain stems from a study of blood T cells in healthy people across ages. Notes on the study in general: A strong correlation was found between TCR beta diversity and the percentage of naive T cells. Long-lived and aged donors differed, with more naive CD4+ cells and higher diversity in the long-lived. Older age coincided with a roughly linear decline in TCR beta diversity per million T cells.

V shed 7 bases, J shed 13 bases, and the junction held 12 bases outside the gene matches. The CDR3 loop spans 13 amino acids. For this clonotype: What it binds is unknown.

The second PCR ran roughly 6 to 11 cycles with a sample-barcoded 5' primer and J-beta primers. TCRdb re-called the 5' RACE reads with MiXCR, one entry per CDR3 protein. The table lists fewer than 2,000,000 distinct CDR3 sequences, 39% of them singletons. The genes are TRBV12-3 or TRBV12-4 and TRBJ2-4, with 8 bases that match TRBD1. The TCR comes from a human donor in good health. Sequenced sample: blood. The CDR3 region is CASTQRTGREQYF. CDR3 DNA sequence: TGTGCCAGCACCCAGAGGACAGGGCGAGAGCAGTACTTC.